This T cell receptor (beta chain) originates from a study of control samples from healthy donors and cancer patients. V lost 4 bases, J lost 9 bases, and 6 bases stayed unmatched. Germline assignment: CDR1 LGHDT and CDR2 YNNKEL (reference sequence). The CDR3 length is 15 residues. Profiling relied on immunoSEQ multiplex PCR, and the TCRdb table lists in-frame clones only, not all of them. The data show 150,000 to 200,000 clones, with roughly 89% seen just once and 1.1% to 1.5% held by the top ten. This TCR was sampled from a woman aged 45-65 years in good health. V is TRBV3-1 (or the pseudogene TRBV3-2) and J is TRBJ1-6, with TRBD1 matching 10 bases. The sequencing input was blood. The CDR3 loop is CASSPRQGAASPLHF. The CDR3 DNA sequence: TGTGCCAGCAGCCCAAGACAGGGGGCCGCTTCACCCCTCCACTTT.